The entry below describes one T cell receptor beta chain. The antigen is unknown. This CDR3 region has 17 residues. These data are taken from a study of cytotoxic CD8 clonotypes in ibrutinib-treated CLL. General study findings and limits: Ibrutinib response saw clonality rise, and progression saw it return toward baseline. The study found public clonotypes uncommon, contracting or stable on treatment.

Data came from immunoSEQ multiplex PCR; TCRdb stores just in-frame clones and leaves some out. This table holds 52,000 or so clones, roughly 85% found once. The V and J genes are TRBV1 and TRBJ2-3; TRBD2, the table's D call, was not compared with the DNA. TRBV1 is a pseudogene locus. The sample was PBMCs, taken after 24 months of ibrutinib treatment. The receptor was isolated from a human donor with chronic lymphocytic leukemia. The CDR3 protein is CTRIAPGGLAETDTQYF. CDR3 DNA sequence: TGCACCAGGATAGCCCCCGGGGGACTAGCGGAGACAGATACGCAGTATTTT.